What follows are 11 T cell receptor beta chains derived from one specimen sequenced in a study of blood T cells in healthy people across ages. It was with a sample-barcoded 5' primer and a J-beta primer mix that a second PCR of about 7 to 12 cycles was run. TCRdb recomputed calls from the 5' RACE reads with MiXCR, one row per CDR3 protein. The sample yields hundreds of thousands of distinct CDR3 sequences, approximately 50% seen once. Sequencing was carried out using blood. The receptors originated from a woman in her sixties in good health.

This clonotype appeared a single time. The V and J genes are TRBV20-1 and TRBJ2-7; TRBD1 aligns across 8 bases. The CDR3 contains 15 residues. V trimming: 0 bases; J trimming: 6 bases; junction bases outside the gene matches: 10. Per germline, CDR1 DFQATT and CDR2 SNEGSKA (reference sequence). The CDR3 nucleotides are TGCAGTGCTAGAGATCGGAGACAGGGGATGGGCGAGCAGTACTTC. Residues: CSARDRRQGMGEQYF.

The rearrangement links TRBV11-2 to TRBJ2-5, with 8 bases fitting TRBD2. Germline CDR1 reads SGHAT; CDR2 reads FQNNGV. The CDR3 runs to 15 residues. V trimming: 3 bases; J trimming: 5 bases; junction bases outside the gene matches: 8. The CDR3 here is CASSFESGRLETQYF. DNA for the CDR3: TGTGCCAGCAGCTTTGAGAGCGGGAGATTGGAGACCCAGTACTTC.

This rearrangement joins TRBV10-3 to TRBJ1-1, with a weak D call TRBD1 (6 bases). CDR1 is ENHRY and CDR2 is SYGVKD in the germline V gene. This CDR3 region has 15 residues. The ends were cut back, 6 bases at V and 0 bases at J, with 14 bases in the middle. CDR3: CAISRDTKLNTEAFF. The CDR3 DNA sequence: TGTGCCATCAGCCGGGACACCAAATTGAACACTGAAGCTTTCTTT.

The chain employs TRBV5-1 and TRBJ2-5; 13 positions match TRBD2. Germline values: CDR1 SGHRS, CDR2 YFSETQ. This CDR3 has 16 amino acids. Trimming cost V 3 bases and J 5 bases; bases outside gene matches: 7. The CDR3 protein is CASSWGLAGSGETQYF. The CDR3 DNA sequence: TGCGCCAGCAGCTGGGGACTAGCGGGATCGGGCGAGACCCAGTACTTC.

The chain has TRBV15 and TRBJ2-3; D perhaps matches TRBD1 (7 bases). The CDR3 is made up of 16 amino acids. Trimming pared 0 bases from V and 3 bases from J, leaving 13 bases between. The germline V gene encodes CDR1 LNHNV and CDR2 YYDKDF (reference sequence). The CDR3 coding sequence is TGTGCCACCAGCAGAGACGCAGGGGGAGGAACAGATACGCAGTATTTT. This codes for CATSRDAGGGTDTQYF.

The rearrangement uses TRBV12-3 or TRBV12-4 and TRBJ1-6, with D unresolved. CDR3 length equals 14 residues. The V end lost 2 bases, the J end lost 8 bases, and 10 bases lay between the germline ends. The CDR3: CASSLLDPYSPLHF. CDR3 DNA sequence: TGTGCCAGCAGTTTACTCGATCCCTATTCACCCCTCCACTTT.

The genes are TRBV20-1 and TRBJ2-1; a weak D match, TRBD2 (5 bases). CDR3 length: 15 amino acids. Trimming pared 5 bases from V and 0 bases from J, leaving 14 bases between. CDR1 is DFQATT, CDR2 SNEGSKA, per germline (reference sequence). CDR3: CSAPTRLGSYNEQFF. The CDR3 bases are TGCAGTGCTCCCACTAGGCTCGGCTCCTACAATGAGCAGTTCTTC.

This clonotype was seen a single time. Written as DNA, the CDR3 is TGCAGTGCCACGGGCCCCTCAAAGGAGCAGTACTTC. The encoded protein is CSATGPSKEQYF. The V call is TRBV20-1, the J call TRBJ2-5; D unresolved. The CDR3 sequence is 12 residues long. CDR1 is DFQATT and CDR2 is SNEGSKA in the germline V gene (reference sequence). V lost 6 bases to trimming and J lost 11 bases, with 19 bases between them.

V and J are TRBV18 and TRBJ2-7; 9 bases fit TRBD1. This CDR3 is 19 amino acids long. CDR1 and CDR2 from the germline V gene are KGHSH and LQKENI. V shed 3 bases and J 5 bases; nucleotides not matched to a gene: 20. CDR3 sequence reads: CASSPLAAPGTGKGNEQYF. The CDR3, as DNA: TGTGCCAGCTCACCCTTGGCAGCTCCCGGGACAGGGAAAGGGAACGAGCAGTACTTC.

The CDR3 reads CASSESGSTQYF. The CDR3 region has the DNA TGTGCCAGCAGTGAATCGGGGTCTACGCAGTATTTT. The chain links TRBV6-5 to TRBJ2-3; weak D call: TRBD2 (5 bases). CDR1 is MNHEY, CDR2 SVGAGI, per germline. This CDR3 contains 12 residues. V shed 5 bases and J shed 8 bases, with 11 bases lying between them.

The chain carries TRBV28 and TRBJ1-2, with D tentatively TRBD1 (6 bases). Per the germline V gene, CDR1 is MDHEN and CDR2 is SYDVKM. The CDR3 totals 13 residues. Trimming stripped 5 bases from V and 7 bases from J, with 14 bases between. The CDR3 DNA reads as TGTGCCAGCAGTCTTCAGGGGACCCGTGGCTACACCTTC. The encoded protein is CASSLQGTRGYTF.